These T cell receptor beta chains were read from a single sample in a study of blood T cell repertoires in COVID-19. Only in-frame clones appear in the TCRdb table, and some are missing; sequencing was by immunoSEQ multiplex PCR. This sample has 350,000 to 450,000 clones, with about 85% found just once. The source material was peripheral blood. The receptor set was obtained from a young woman with acute or convalescent COVID-19. The CDR3 runs from the conserved cysteine through the conserved F or W. For some rows the clone size is stated as once, few or many, or as a class when expanded; others skip it.

v_call,j_call,clone_size,cdr3_aa
TRBV7-7,TRBJ2-5,.,CASSLTGGRETQYF
TRBV6-5,TRBJ1-2,.,CASRDRLTNYGYTF
TRBV11-2,TRBJ2-7,.,CASSLGAGGPYEQYF
TRBV5-6,TRBJ1-4,.,CASTEDRFNEKLFF
TRBV7-3,TRBJ1-1,.,CASSLLRESSEAFF
TRBV6-2/TRBV6-3,TRBJ1-5,.,CASSEQDQPQHF
TRBV19,TRBJ1-5,.,CASSIKAVFSNQPQHF
TRBV7-9,TRBJ1-5,.,CASSTGPAGNQPQHF
TRBV19,TRBJ1-5,.,CASTYRGSSNQPQHF
TRBV5-1,TRBJ1-1,.,CASSPRVGRGNTEAFF
TRBV5-1,TRBJ2-5,.,CASSLEGQRVTQYF
TRBV11-3,TRBJ2-3,few,CASSFPSDTQYF
TRBV30,TRBJ1-1,once,CAWSPRGNTEAFF
TRBV2,TRBJ1-5,.,CASRQPNQPQHF
TRBV5-1,TRBJ2-7,.,CASSSPGRTGPYSQYF
TRBV7-3,TRBJ2-3,.,CASSLQGTSGRNTQYF
TRBV4-1,TRBJ1-6,.,CASSQGPRESPLHF
TRBV7-3,TRBJ2-3,.,CASSPGLALRTDTQYF
TRBV27,TRBJ1-1,few,CASRPSGNTEAFF
TRBV30,TRBJ1-1,few,CAWRRLNTEAFF
TRBV10-3,TRBJ2-1,.,CAISGYREGEQFF
TRBV7-6,TRBJ1-4,.,CASSLNAGTGEKLFF
TRBV28,TRBJ1-4,.,CASSPSSGTVSEKLFF
TRBV19,TRBJ1-5,many,CASSRQGQADQPQHF
TRBV4-1,TRBJ2-5,.,CASSQSPQGALETQYF
TRBV5-6,TRBJ2-1,.,CASSSGTGRYNEQFF
TRBV6-5,TRBJ1-5,.,CASSRGTGVNQPQHF
TRBV5-4,TRBJ1-6,few,CASSSRQGKDSPLHF
TRBV6-6,TRBJ1-5,once,CASSSGKWGNQPQHF
TRBV19,TRBJ2-3,.,CASSSGRLGDTQYF
TRBV19,TRBJ2-3,.,CASSKTSTDTQYF
TRBV9,TRBJ1-6,.,CASSAHQNSPLHF
TRBV23-1,TRBJ2-2,.,CASTRTTDRAYTGELFF
TRBV5-4,TRBJ2-7,.,CASSPRQNSYEQYF
TRBV5-1,TRBJ2-3,.,CASSLGGSGGPDTQYF
TRBV27,TRBJ2-1,.,CASSSPTLGAYEQFF
TRBV27,TRBJ1-2,once,CASSATRDSGYTF
TRBV14,TRBJ1-3,.,CATSTGAGNTIYF
TRBV28,TRBJ2-2,.,CASSLETSGRAVRTGELFF
TRBV19,TRBJ1-1,.,CATAGTGGLKPFF
TRBV20-1,TRBJ1-2,once,CSASPWGGNYGYTF
TRBV4-1,TRBJ2-1,.,CASSQGLAGGRNEQFF
TRBV15,TRBJ2-2,.,CATSRDWIAGGNTGELFF